A single sample is the source of the 8 T cell receptor beta chains below, sequenced in a study of regulatory T cells in long-lasting Graves disease. TCR beta libraries were built with iRepertoire HTBI primers and Arm-PCR of CDR3 regions. TCRdb re-called the multiplex PCR reads through MiXCR, storing one row per CDR3 protein. This sample has 380,000 or so distinct CDR3 sequences, with 15% to 20% found just once. Noted time point: newly diagnosed GD, antithyroid drugs for less than 3 months. The TCR library was prepared using RNA isolated from PBMCs. This sample was also put to use in a study of T cells in Graves' hyperthyroidism and ophthalmopathy.

Here the sequenced sample was peripheral blood mononuclear cells (PBMCs), taken at new diagnosis, from a patient treated with antithyroid drugs. All receptors come from a woman younger than 30 with Graves disease.

Only a few counts were recorded for this clonotype. This chain uses TRBV29-1 with TRBJ2-7; D perhaps matches TRBD1 (5 bases). V lost 5 bases, J lost 1 base, and 15 bases lay in between. The germline V gene has CDR1 SQVTM and CDR2 ANQGSEA. The CDR3 is made up of 14 amino acids. Written as DNA, the CDR3 is TGCAGCGTTCTAGGGGATCCCGGGTCCTACGAGCAGTACTTC. As protein: CSVLGDPGSYEQYF.

Ten or more counts support this clonotype. The chain is built from TRBV5-1 and TRBJ2-7; TRBD2 aligns across 9 bases. The germline CDR1 and CDR2 sequences are SGHRS and YFSETQ. V lost 7 bases and J lost 3; bases outside the gene matches: 11. The CDR3 is 15 residues long. CDR3 bases: TGCGCCAGCGGGGGTAGCGGGAGCTATGGCTACGAGCAGTACTTC. Translation gives CASGGSGSYGYEQYF.

The chain joins TRBV7-9 to TRBJ1-2; tentative D call: TRBD1 (5 bases). The CDR3 consists of 14 residues. V lost 2 bases and J 2 bases, leaving 9 bases between the germline ends. The germline gives CDR1 SEHNR, CDR2 FQNEAQ (reference sequence). Written as DNA, the CDR3 is TGTGCCAGCAGCTTACAGGGTCCCAACTATGGCTACACCTTC. Its translation: CASSLQGPNYGYTF.

This clonotype was observed many times. The chain employs TRBV5-1 and TRBJ1-1; 7 bases fit TRBD1. J lost 5 bases, V lost 2 bases, and 12 bases had no gene match. The CDR3 spans 16 residues. Germline V gene lookup returns CDR1 SGHRS and CDR2 YFSETQ. The CDR3 region is CASSLQATGSRTEAFF. The CDR3 nucleotides are TGCGCCAGCAGCTTACAAGCGACAGGGTCAAGGACTGAAGCTTTCTTT.

This clonotype was counted at least ten times. The junction departs from the called germline gene at one end, perhaps through a read error. The chain couples TRBV5-1 to TRBJ2-2, with a tentative D call TRBD1 (5 bases). Germline V gene sequence: CDR1 SGHRS, CDR2 YFSETQ. CDR3 length: 14 amino acids. Here the CDR3 reads CASSRDRNTGELFF. The CDR3 nucleotides read TGTGCCAGCAGCCGCGACAGAAACACCGGGGAGCTGTTTTTT.

This clonotype was observed many times. V is TRBV9 and J is TRBJ2-1, with D unresolved. CDR1 and CDR2 (germline): SGDLS, YYNGEE. The CDR3 spans 13 residues. The germline V and J ends were trimmed by 0 bases and 5 bases, with 6 bases remaining between them. CDR3 sequence reads: CASSVDLHNEQFF. Written as DNA, the CDR3 is TGTGCCAGCAGCGTAGACCTCCACAATGAGCAGTTCTTC.

The table lists this clonotype with many counts. V is TRBV4-1 and J is TRBJ2-1, with TRBD2 matching 12 bases. J lost 4 bases, V lost 1 base, and 5 bases had no gene match. Germline V gives CDR1 MGHRA, CDR2 YSYEKL. The CDR3 runs to 17 residues. The chain's CDR3 is CASSQGSSGGGYNEQFF. Written as DNA, the CDR3 is TGCGCCAGCAGCCAAGGATCTAGCGGGGGGGGATACAATGAGCAGTTCTTC.

V gene TRBV9 combines with J gene TRBJ2-3; 8 bases map to TRBD2. The V and J ends lost 0 bases and 4 bases, in that order; junction bases with no gene match: 7. Germline assignment: CDR1 SGDLS and CDR2 YYNGEE. The CDR3 runs to 16 residues. Written as DNA, the CDR3 is TGTGCCAGCAGCGTAGAGGCGGGGGGCAGGGCAGATACGCAGTATTTT. This encodes CASSVEAGGRADTQYF.